This entry lists 22 T cell receptor beta chains sequenced from one sample in a study of blood T cell repertoires in COVID-19. Profiling relied on immunoSEQ multiplex PCR, and the TCRdb table lists in-frame clones only, not all of them. The sample has tens of thousands of clones; about nine tenths are singletons. The sequenced material came from peripheral blood. The receptors were gathered from a human donor with active COVID-19. The donor label of this sample is uncertain.

This clone was picked up one time. This chain uses TRBV7-9 with TRBJ2-7; 8 positions agree with TRBD1. Per the germline V gene, CDR1 is SEHNR and CDR2 is FQNEAQ (reference sequence). This CDR3 has 16 amino acids. V shed 4 bases and J 6 bases; nucleotides not matched to a gene: 14. The CDR3 bases are TGTGCCAGCAGCTGGACAGGGTCGTTTGGGTCGGGCGAGCAGTACTTC. It yields the protein CASSWTGSFGSGEQYF.

The chain combines TRBV6-2 or TRBV6-3 with TRBJ2-7; D is possibly TRBD2 (5 bases). This CDR3 comprises 15 residues. The germline V gene has CDR1 MNHEY and CDR2 SVGEGT. V lost 3 bases and J lost 0, with 12 bases in between. The CDR3 protein is CASSYAGRSSYEQYF. Here the CDR3 DNA reads TGTGCCAGCAGTTATGCGGGCAGGAGCTCCTACGAGCAGTACTTC.

The chain joins TRBV19 to TRBJ1-1; D is uncertain. Trimming took off 3 bases at V and 4 bases at J, with 6 bases between the two ends. Germline values: CDR1 LNHDA, CDR2 SQIVND (reference sequence). The CDR3 runs 12 residues. The CDR3: CASSIGSTEAFF. As DNA, the CDR3 is TGTGCCAGTAGTATCGGGTCCACTGAAGCTTTCTTT.

This chain joins TRBV7-2 and TRBJ1-2; D gene uncertain. The CDR3 has 14 amino acids. Germline loops: CDR1 SGHTA, CDR2 FQGNSA. The V gene lost 2 bases and the J gene lost 5 bases, with 12 bases spanning the gap. The CDR3 sequence: CASSLSLTSYGYTF. The CDR3 bases are TGTGCCAGCAGCTTAAGCTTGACTTCGTATGGCTACACCTTC.

V and J are TRBV19 and TRBJ1-2, with a tentative D call TRBD1 (5 bases). The V end lost 7 bases, the J end lost 2 bases, and 20 bases lay between the germline ends. The CDR3 covers 16 residues. CDR1 LNHDA and CDR2 SQIVND come from the germline V gene (reference sequence). The CDR3 DNA is TGTGCCAGTACCCCGGACCGAGAGGGGAGGAACTATGGCTACACCTTC. Its protein is CASTPDREGRNYGYTF.

This CDR3 is CASSPDGVTNTEAFF. In DNA, the CDR3 is TGTGCCAGCTCACCAGACGGGGTAACGAACACTGAAGCTTTCTTT. The chain links TRBV18 to TRBJ1-1; D gene uncertain. Trimming shortened V by 2 bases and J by 1 base, and 11 bases separated the two germline ends. CDR1 is KGHSH and CDR2 is LQKENI in the germline V gene. This CDR3 has 15 amino acids.

This chain links TRBV6-5 with TRBJ2-7; 7 bases match TRBD1. The CDR3 sequence is 14 residues long. Germline CDR1 and CDR2: MNHEY and SVGAGI. After removal of 6 bases from V and 0 bases from J, the junction contained 5 bases not matched to a gene. The CDR3 here is CASSPDRSSYEQYF. The CDR3 nucleotides read TGTGCCAGCAGCCCGGACAGGAGCTCCTACGAGCAGTACTTC.

The genes are TRBV11-2 and TRBJ1-2; D unresolved. CDR3 length: 15 amino acids. V was pared by 2 bases and J by 6 bases, with 16 bases between. Looked up from germline, CDR1 is SGHAT and CDR2 is FQNNGV. The CDR3 DNA reads as TGTGCCAGCAGCTTAACCCCCGCAGGCCACGATGGCTACACCTTC. This translates into CASSLTPAGHDGYTF.

The gene calls are TRBV10-2 and TRBJ2-7; 11 nucleotides match TRBD2. This CDR3 contains 15 residues. The V gene end was trimmed by 8 bases and the J gene end by 2 bases; junction bases not matched to a gene: 8. The germline CDR1 and CDR2 sequences are WSHSY and SAAADI. The DNA for the CDR3 is TGCGCCAGCTTGAACCTAGCGGGGGGCACCTACGAGCAGTACTTC. It specifies CASLNLAGGTYEQYF.

In its sample, this clone ranks as medium-sized. This chain joins TRBV29-1 and TRBJ1-4; a weak D match, TRBD1 (5 bases). This CDR3 contains 13 residues. Germline V gene lookup returns CDR1 SQVTM and CDR2 ANQGSEA. Trimming pared 5 bases from V and 3 bases from J, leaving 10 bases between. The CDR3 loop is CSVTGTSNEKLFF. The CDR3 DNA reads as TGCAGCGTTACAGGAACCTCTAATGAAAAACTGTTTTTT.

This clone came up once. The chain employs TRBV6-5 and TRBJ2-7; TRBD2 aligns across 9 bases. The germline V gene has CDR1 MNHEY and CDR2 SVGAGI. The CDR3 runs to 15 residues. With V trimmed by 5 bases and J by 7 bases, 12 bases remained unmatched. For the CDR3, the DNA is TGTGCCAGCAGTCACCAGACTAGCGGTGCTAAAGAGCAGTACTTC. As protein: CASSHQTSGAKEQYF.

The rearrangement links TRBV7-3 to TRBJ1-2; D may be TRBD1 (6 bases). The V end was cut by 8 bases, the J end by 0 bases, with 10 bases between. The CDR3 contains 13 residues. Germline V lookup: CDR1 SGHTA, CDR2 FQGTGA. The CDR3 is CASAKGANYGYTF. The CDR3 bases are TGTGCCAGCGCTAAGGGGGCTAACTATGGCTACACCTTC.

The J gene is TRBJ2-2, the V gene TRBV18; 7 bases are shared with TRBD1. V lost 5 bases to trimming and J lost 5 bases; unmatched junction nucleotides: 8. Germline V gene data show CDR1 as KGHSH and CDR2 as LQKENI. CDR3 size: 15 residues. CDR3 DNA sequence: TGTGCCAGCTCAGACCGGGACAGAAAGACCGGGGAGCTGTTTTTT. Translated, it gives CASSDRDRKTGELFF.

This rearrangement joins TRBV2 to TRBJ2-7; D is undetermined. V was cut by 3 bases and J by 3 bases, with 6 bases left in between. CDR3 length: 12 amino acids. From germline, CDR1 is SNHLY and CDR2 FYNNEI. This chain's CDR3 is CASSENGYEQYF. The DNA of the CDR3 is TGTGCCAGCAGTGAGAACGGCTACGAGCAGTACTTC.

The V gene is TRBV3-1 (or the pseudogene TRBV3-2), the J gene TRBJ2-2; maybe TRBD1 (6 bases). Germline V gives CDR1 LGHDT, CDR2 YNNKEL (reference sequence). This CDR3 has 14 amino acids. The germline V and J ends were trimmed by 6 bases and 6 bases, with 14 bases remaining between them. The CDR3 coding sequence is TGTGCCAGCAGACCTACAGGGCAGTCCGGGGAGCTGTTTTTT. Translated, it gives CASRPTGQSGELFF.

This clone appeared once. The chain couples TRBV7-2 to TRBJ2-3; 15 bases fit TRBD2. The germline gives CDR1 SGHTA, CDR2 FQGNSA. The J segment lost 7 bases and the V segment lost 4 bases, leaving 15 bases of the junction unmatched. This CDR3 is 19 amino acids long. The CDR3, as DNA: TGTGCCAGCAGCTCAGTCCTAGGGGGGACTAGCGGGGGGTCCAATACGCAGTATTTT. Its translation is CASSSVLGGTSGGSNTQYF.

The V and J genes are TRBV5-4 and TRBJ2-7; possibly TRBD1 for D (5 bases). V shed 6 bases and J shed 5 bases, with 15 bases lying between them. Germline V gene lookup returns CDR1 SGHNT and CDR2 YYREEE (reference sequence). CDR3 size: 13 residues. The DNA for the CDR3 is TGTGCCAGCAAGGGGATTAGCAGCCACGAGCAGTACTTC. Its translation: CASKGISSHEQYF.

The V call is TRBV4-3, the J call TRBJ2-3; tentative D call: TRBD1 (6 bases). This CDR3 comprises 14 residues. Germline assignment: CDR1 LGHNA and CDR2 YSLEER. Deletions cut 0 bases from V and 3 bases from J, with 7 bases between. CDR3 region: CASSQDRGTDTQYF. The DNA for the CDR3 is TGCGCCAGCAGCCAAGATAGGGGGACAGATACGCAGTATTTT.

This chain links TRBV19 with TRBJ2-7; perhaps TRBD1 as D (5 bases). Germline V gene data show CDR1 as LNHDA and CDR2 as SQIVND (reference sequence). The CDR3 runs to 13 residues. Trimming stripped 5 bases from V and 2 bases from J, with 10 bases between. The CDR3 protein is CASSLGRAYEQYF. The DNA for the CDR3 is TGTGCCAGTAGTCTCGGCAGGGCCTACGAGCAGTACTTC.

The rearrangement links TRBV27 to TRBJ2-2; 9 bases agree with TRBD2. The CDR3 spans 20 residues. The junction had 16 bases not matched to a gene; V was cut back by 5 bases and J by 0 bases. Germline-derived CDR1 and CDR2 are MNHEY and SMNVEV (reference sequence). As DNA, the CDR3 is TGTGCCAGCAGTACAATCTGGACTAGCGATCTTAATACGAACACCGGGGAGCTGTTTTTT. Encoded protein: CASSTIWTSDLNTNTGELFF.

CDR3 coding DNA: TGTGCCAGCAGCTTGCGGTCAGGGGGCCTTGAAAAACTGTTTTTT. Translated, it gives CASSLRSGGLEKLFF. The chain couples TRBV5-6 to TRBJ1-4; 8 bases agree with TRBD1. After removal of 1 base from V and 7 bases from J, the junction contained 6 bases not matched to a gene. The CDR3 length is 15 residues. Germline values: CDR1 SGHDT, CDR2 YYEEEE.

The DNA of the CDR3 is TGTGCCAGCAGCGTAGGAGGGGAGGACTACGAGCAGTACTTC. Translated: CASSVGGEDYEQYF. The gene calls are TRBV9 and TRBJ2-7, with D possibly being TRBD2 (6 bases). V shed 0 bases and J shed 3 bases, with 10 bases lying between them. Germline assignment: CDR1 SGDLS and CDR2 YYNGEE. The CDR3 covers 14 residues. Variable domain in full (rest from reference TRBV9 and TRBJ2-7): DSGVTQTPKHLITATGQRVTLRCSPRSGDLSVYWYQQSLDQGLQFLIQYYNGEERAKGNILERFSAQQFPDLHSELNLSSLELGDSALYFCASSVGGEDYEQYFGPGTRLTVT.